This entry lists 18 T cell receptor beta chains sequenced from one sample in a study of T-cell reconstitution after alpha-beta-depleted transplantation in children. Unique molecular identifiers were used in preparing the TCRbeta library. MiXCR, run by TCRdb on the PCR reads, gives a single entry per CDR3 protein. The sample has approximately 120,000 distinct CDR3 sequences; 8% to 10% are singletons. Material: PBMCs, mostly from graft donor cells, obtained 180 days after TCRalphabeta/CD19-depleted stem cell transplant. These receptors were taken from a girl less than two years old who had a stem cell transplant for combined immunodeficiency, so the T cells may come from the graft donor.

The rearrangement joins TRBV7-2 to TRBJ2-2, with 12 positions matching TRBD2. V was pared by 0 bases and J by 4 bases, with 6 bases of the junction left unmatched. The CDR3 contains 18 residues. Germline CDR1 reads SGHTA; CDR2 reads FQGNSA. The CDR3 region is CASSLAIPGLAGTGELFF. CDR3 in DNA: TGTGCCAGCAGCTTAGCCATCCCGGGACTAGCGGGCACCGGGGAGCTGTTTTTT.

V usage is TRBV10-3 and J usage is TRBJ2-1, with TRBD2 matching over 9 bases. The V gene's germline CDR1 is ENHRY and CDR2 SYGVKD. V shed 8 bases and J 8 bases; nucleotides not matched to a gene: 7. The CDR3 contains 13 residues. The CDR3 DNA follows: TGTGCCATCGCGGGAGGGGGGGGACATGAGCAGTTCTTC. Protein product: CAIAGGGGHEQFF.

This rearrangement joins TRBV29-1 to TRBJ2-1, with 7 bases aligning to TRBD1. Unmatched junction bases numbered 5, after V lost 6 bases and J lost 12 bases. The CDR3 is 10 residues long. Germline CDR1 is SQVTM and CDR2 is ANQGSEA. CDR3 DNA sequence: TGCAGCGTCTGGACAGGTTGGCAGTTCTTC. Translation gives CSVWTGWQFF.

The sample holds a few counts of this clonotype. The chain uses TRBV7-2 and TRBJ2-7; weak D call: TRBD1 (6 bases). There are 14 residues in the CDR3. The V and J ends lost 5 bases and 6 bases respectively, with 17 bases between them. Germline values: CDR1 SGHTA, CDR2 FQGNSA. The CDR3 DNA reads as TGTGCCAGCAGCCTACGAGACAGGTTCCGCGAGCAGTACTTC. It codes for CASSLRDRFREQYF.

This clonotype came up a few times. The DNA of the CDR3 is TGTGCCAGCAGCTTCGACAGTTCGTATGGCTACACCTTC. It translates to CASSFDSSYGYTF. The gene calls are TRBV7-9 and TRBJ1-2; tentatively, D is TRBD1 (5 bases). The CDR3 has 13 residues. Trimming removed 3 bases from V and 5 bases from J, with 10 bases in between. Germline V gene data show CDR1 as SEHNR and CDR2 as FQNEAQ (reference sequence).

This sequence joins TRBV2 and TRBJ1-1; D gene uncertain. The germline gives CDR1 SNHLY, CDR2 FYNNEI. The V and J ends lost 5 bases and 0 bases respectively, with 13 bases between them. This CDR3 has 15 amino acids. For the CDR3, the DNA is TGTGCCAGCAGTCTTCGGGCTACAATGAACACTGAAGCTTTCTTT. This gives the protein CASSLRATMNTEAFF.

This clonotype was detected many times. The chain couples TRBV10-3 to TRBJ1-2; D not certain. The V end was cut by 3 bases, the J end by 8 bases, with 13 bases between. CDR3 length equals 13 residues. The germline V gene has CDR1 ENHRY and CDR2 SYGVKD. CDR3 region: CAISDGPERGYTF. Written as DNA, the CDR3 is TGTGCCATCAGTGATGGCCCCGAGCGGGGCTACACCTTC.

The chain is built from TRBV11-3 and TRBJ2-1; 8 bases are a match to TRBD2. The junction had 6 bases not matched to a gene; V was cut back by 5 bases and J by 0 bases. Germline CDR1 SGHNT, CDR2 YENEEA. The CDR3 spans 16 residues. CDR3 in DNA: TGTGCCAGCAGCATATCCAGCGGGGGCTCCTACAATGAGCAGTTCTTC. The encoded protein is CASSISSGGSYNEQFF.

The rearrangement joins TRBV30 to TRBJ2-4; 7 bases align to TRBD1. CDR3 size: 13 residues. V gave up 1 base and J gave up 4 bases; unmatched junction bases: 1. The germline V gene has CDR1 GTSNPN and CDR2 SVGIG (reference sequence). This chain's CDR3 is CAWSADRKNIQYF. The CDR3 nucleotides are TGTGCCTGGAGTGCGGACAGGAAAAACATTCAGTACTTC.

V is TRBV30 and J is TRBJ2-7; 8 bases are a match to TRBD1. Per germline, CDR1 GTSNPN and CDR2 SVGIG (reference sequence). Trimming at V came to 2 bases and at J to 7 bases, leaving 10 bases not matched to a gene. The CDR3 length is 14 residues. The CDR3 loop reads CAWSPGQVPQEQYF. The CDR3 DNA reads as TGTGCCTGGAGTCCGGGACAGGTTCCCCAAGAGCAGTACTTC.

V and J are TRBV11-2 and TRBJ2-7, with 8 nucleotides matching TRBD2. V lost 6 bases to trimming and J lost 1 base; unmatched junction nucleotides: 5. The V gene's germline CDR1 is SGHAT and CDR2 FQNNGV. This CDR3 has 14 residues. Written as DNA, the CDR3 is TGTGCCAGCAGGAGGGTAGCGGGATCCTACGAGCAGTACTTC. It codes for CASRRVAGSYEQYF. Together with reference TRBV11-2 and TRBJ2-7, the CDR3 gives the full variable domain: EAGVAQSPRYKIIEKRQSVAFWCNPISGHATLYWYQQILGQGPKLLIQFQNNGVVDDSQLPKDRFSAERLKGVDSTLKIQPAKLEDSAVYLCASRRVAGSYEQYFGPGTRLTVT.

This clonotype turned up a few times. This chain links TRBV2 with TRBJ2-7, with D possibly matching TRBD1 (5 bases). V lost 8 bases, J lost 0 bases, and 14 bases lay in between. The CDR3 sequence is 14 residues long. Germline V gives CDR1 SNHLY, CDR2 FYNNEI. In DNA, the CDR3 is TGTGCCAGCGGGGCGAGACAGAGCTCCTACGAGCAGTACTTC. Encoded protein: CASGARQSSYEQYF.

This clonotype appeared a few times. V usage is TRBV5-1 and J usage is TRBJ2-7; TRBD1 agrees at 9 bases. V shed 2 bases and J 7 bases; nucleotides not matched to a gene: 7. In germline, CDR1 is SGHRS, CDR2 YFSETQ. The CDR3 runs 14 residues. The CDR3 protein is CASSFRDRATEQYF. The CDR3 DNA reads as TGCGCCAGCAGCTTCAGGGACAGGGCCACGGAGCAGTACTTC. Combining the CDR3 with reference TRBV5-1 and TRBJ2-7 gives the whole variable domain KAGVTQTPRYLIKTRGQQVTLSCSPISGHRSVSWYQQTPGQGLQFLFEYFSETQRNKGNFPGRFSGRQFSNSRSEMNVSTLELGDSALYLCASSFRDRATEQYFGPGTRLTVT.

V and J are TRBV28 and TRBJ1-2; TRBD1 matches at 7 bases. There are 14 residues in the CDR3. J lost 2 bases, V lost 6 bases, and 6 bases had no gene match. Germline lookup yields CDR1 MDHEN and CDR2 SYDVKM. CDR3 sequence: CASRGDRVNYGYTF. CDR3 DNA sequence: TGTGCCAGCAGAGGAGACAGGGTCAACTATGGCTACACCTTC.

This clonotype was detected only a few times. This chain uses TRBV7-2 with TRBJ1-2, with D unresolved. Trimming pared 3 bases from V and 4 bases from J, leaving 15 bases between. This CDR3 has 15 amino acids. Germline V gene sequence: CDR1 SGHTA, CDR2 FQGNSA. For the CDR3, the DNA is TGTGCCAGCAGCTTCGGGGTGGGCAGCGGCTATGGCTACACCTTC. Residues: CASSFGVGSGYGYTF.

The chain joins TRBV12-3 or TRBV12-4 to TRBJ2-2; D not certain. The CDR3 is 14 residues long. Trimming removed 3 bases at V and 7 bases at J, with 12 bases between. The CDR3 here is CASSFVITVGELFF. The DNA of the CDR3 is TGTGCCAGCAGTTTCGTGATCACGGTCGGGGAGCTGTTTTTT.

This chain joins TRBV9 and TRBJ2-1; D might be TRBD1 or TRBD2, each matching 6 bases. V was clipped by 1 base and J by 7 bases, with 15 bases between them. The CDR3 length is 15 residues. Germline V gene lookup returns CDR1 SGDLS and CDR2 YYNGEE. The CDR3 DNA sequence: TGTGCCAGCAGCGTAAGGGGGGAGTCGTGGAATGAGCAGTTCTTC. Its translation is CASSVRGESWNEQFF.

This chain links TRBV12-3 or TRBV12-4 with TRBJ1-1; maybe TRBD1 (5 bases). Between the trimmed V and J ends, which lost 4 bases and 8 bases, there was a span of 8 bases. The CDR3 has 11 amino acids. As DNA, the CDR3 is TGTGCCAGCAGTTGGGGCCAGGAAGCTTTCTTT. Protein sequence: CASSWGQEAFF.